One TCR beta chain is described in this entry. Antigen specificity is unknown. V dropped 6 bases and J dropped 2; count of bases not matched to a gene: 6. This CDR3 contains 15 residues. Per germline, CDR1 LNHNV and CDR2 YYDKDF (reference sequence). This sample stems from a study of shared clonotypes between healthy human individuals. Study-wide context: Donors had three CD4 naive, three CD4 memory, two CD8 naive and one CD8 memory plate apiece.

Findings of the study overall: Clonotypes which were not shared had lower generation probabilities than clonotypes that all four donors shared. The study generally estimated greater richness for naive than memory subsets.

This table comes from immunoSEQ multiplex PCR, and its TCRdb copy is limited to in-frame clones, with some not included. This table has over a million clones, around 98% appearing once. The chain uses TRBV15 and TRBJ2-2; 7 bases match TRBD1. The source material was naive CD4+ T cells sorted from blood. Subset denoted: CD45RA+ positively selected. The source of this sequence is a man aged 25 to 40 in good health. CDR3: CATSTDRVNTGELFF. Here the CDR3 DNA reads TGTGCCACCAGTACCGACAGGGTAAACACCGGGGAGCTGTTTTTT.